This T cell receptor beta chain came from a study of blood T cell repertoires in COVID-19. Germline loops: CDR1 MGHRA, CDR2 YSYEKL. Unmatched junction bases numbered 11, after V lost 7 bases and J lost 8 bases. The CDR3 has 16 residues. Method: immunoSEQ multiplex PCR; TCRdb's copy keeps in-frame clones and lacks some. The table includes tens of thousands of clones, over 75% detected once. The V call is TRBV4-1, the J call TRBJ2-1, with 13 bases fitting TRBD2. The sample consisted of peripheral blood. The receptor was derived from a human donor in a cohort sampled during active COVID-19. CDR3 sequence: CASTYSGTSGVYEQFF. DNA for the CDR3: TGCGCCAGCACCTACTCGGGGACTAGCGGGGTCTATGAGCAGTTCTTC.